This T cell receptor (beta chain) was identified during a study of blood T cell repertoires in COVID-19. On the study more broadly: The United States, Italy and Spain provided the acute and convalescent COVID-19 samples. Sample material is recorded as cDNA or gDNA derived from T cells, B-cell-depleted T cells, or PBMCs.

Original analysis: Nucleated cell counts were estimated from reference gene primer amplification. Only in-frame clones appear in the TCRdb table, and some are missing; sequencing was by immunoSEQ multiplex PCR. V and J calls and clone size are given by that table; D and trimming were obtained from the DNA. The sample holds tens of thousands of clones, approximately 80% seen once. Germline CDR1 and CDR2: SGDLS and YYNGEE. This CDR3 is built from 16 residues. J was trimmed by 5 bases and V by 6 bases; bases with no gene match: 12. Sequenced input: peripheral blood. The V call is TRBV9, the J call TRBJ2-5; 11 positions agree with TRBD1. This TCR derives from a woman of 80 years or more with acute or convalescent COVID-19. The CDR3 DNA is TGTGCCAGCACGGTGAAAGGCGGGACAGGGGGGGAGACCCAGTACTTC. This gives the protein CASTVKGGTGGETQYF.